This T cell receptor (beta chain) was retrieved from a study of blood T cells in healthy people across ages. Study-wide findings and caveats: Older age coincided with a roughly linear decline in TCR beta diversity per million T cells. With naive T cell percentage, TCR beta diversity showed a strong correlation.

A J-beta primer mix and a sample-barcoded 5' primer were used in a second PCR of roughly 6 to 11 cycles. The yield of each sample was at least 3 million CDR3-containing paired-end reads. MiXCR was run by TCRdb on the 5' RACE reads, yielding one entry per CDR3 protein. The sample includes under 1,100,000 distinct CDR3 sequences, around 25% of them seen just once. V was clipped by 2 bases and J by 2 bases; unmatched bases: 2. This CDR3 has 14 residues. Germline V lookup: CDR1 ENHRY, CDR2 SYGVKD. Each sample yielded at least 5 micrograms of PBMC total RNA. This clonotype was seen a handful of times. Its target is not known. These same records also appear under a second study, on T cells of mothers and their children.

Input material: blood. The chain joins TRBV10-3 to TRBJ2-7, with TRBD2 identical over 8 bases. The TCR sequence derives from a girl aged 2 to 9 in good health. In DNA form, the CDR3 reads TGTGCCATCAGTGAGGGGACTAGTCCCTACGAGCAGTACTTC. Translated: CAISEGTSPYEQYF.